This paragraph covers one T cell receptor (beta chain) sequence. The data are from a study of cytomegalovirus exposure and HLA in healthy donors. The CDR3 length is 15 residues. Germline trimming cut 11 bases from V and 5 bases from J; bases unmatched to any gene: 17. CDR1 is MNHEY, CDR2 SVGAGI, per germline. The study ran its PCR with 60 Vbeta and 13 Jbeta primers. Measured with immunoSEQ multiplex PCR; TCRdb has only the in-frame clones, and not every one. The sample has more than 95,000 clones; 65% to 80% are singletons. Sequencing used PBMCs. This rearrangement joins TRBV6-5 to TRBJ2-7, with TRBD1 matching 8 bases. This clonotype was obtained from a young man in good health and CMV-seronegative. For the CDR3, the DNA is TGTGCCTCACACAACTCCGGGACAGGAGAGAACGAGCAGTACTTC. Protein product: CASHNSGTGENEQYF.